Below, 9 T cell receptor beta chains from the same sample are listed, as sequenced in a study of PD-1 blockade in classical Hodgkin lymphoma. Some clones are missing from TCRdb's copy, which holds only in-frame ones; the method was immunoSEQ multiplex PCR. Of more than 10,000 clones in the sample, about 80% were seen once. All the patients suffered relapse after autologous stem cell transplantation, and brentuximab vedotin exposure differed. This sample comprised peripheral blood mononuclear cells (PBMCs), obtained before the second cycle of nivolumab. These receptors were obtained from a human donor with classical Hodgkin lymphoma.

V usage is TRBV7-8 and J usage is TRBJ2-3; unclear D gene. Germline V lookup: CDR1 SGHVS, CDR2 FQNEAQ. The CDR3 length is 17 residues. With 5 bases removed from V and 6 bases from J, the gap between germline ends came to 24 bases. The CDR3 coding sequence is TGTGCCAGCAGCGCAGCCCAGTGGTCGGATCACGGGGATACGCAGTATTTT. Translation gives CASSAAQWSDHGDTQYF. Drawing the rest from reference TRBV7-8 and TRBJ2-3, the complete variable domain is GAGVSQSPRYKVAKRGQDVALRCDPISGHVSLFWYQQALGQGPEFLTYFQNEAQLDKSGLPSDRFFAERPEGSVSTLKIQRTQQEDSAVYLCASSAAQWSDHGDTQYFGPGTRLTVL.

CDR3 in amino acids: CASTLGGVSEQFF. CDR3 in DNA: TGTGCCAGCACTCTCGGCGGAGTAAGTGAGCAGTTCTTC. The V and J genes are TRBV27 and TRBJ2-1; the D is unclear. Trimming took off 7 bases at V and 9 bases at J, with 16 bases between the two ends. The CDR3 length is 13 residues. Germline CDR1 and CDR2: MNHEY and SMNVEV (reference sequence).

CDR3 region: CASSQVRLAEYEQYF. The CDR3 bases are TGCGCCAGCAGCCAAGTCCGACTAGCGGAATACGAGCAGTACTTC. This chain uses TRBV4-1 with TRBJ2-7, with TRBD2 identical over 9 bases. CDR3 length: 15 amino acids. J gave up 4 bases and V 1 base, and 5 bases lay outside the gene matches. Germline assignment: CDR1 MGHRA and CDR2 YSYEKL.

This chain uses TRBV30 with TRBJ2-2; TRBD2 matches at 7 bases. Trimming cost V 5 bases and J 3 bases; bases outside gene matches: 9. Germline lookup yields CDR1 GTSNPN and CDR2 SVGIG (reference sequence). The CDR3 length is 15 residues. The CDR3 nucleotides read TGTGCCTGGGTACCCGGGGGGACCGACACCGGGGAGCTGTTTTTT. Amino acids: CAWVPGGTDTGELFF.

This chain uses TRBV5-4 with TRBJ2-2; 8 bases agree with TRBD2. The CDR3 totals 14 residues. Germline loops: CDR1 SGHNT, CDR2 YYREEE (reference sequence). V lost 9 bases and J lost 4; bases outside the gene matches: 8. In nucleotides, the CDR3 is TGTGCCATCCTGGGGAGCGGGAGCACCGGGGAGCTGTTTTTT. It is translated as CAILGSGSTGELFF.

This chain uses TRBV2 with TRBJ1-1, with 7 positions matching TRBD1. V lost 5 bases to trimming and J lost 10 bases; unmatched junction nucleotides: 10. Germline V gives CDR1 SNHLY, CDR2 FYNNEI. The CDR3 is 13 amino acids. CDR3 in amino acids: CASSNGQAPAAFF. CDR3 nucleotide sequence: TGTGCCAGCAGTAACGGACAGGCACCAGCAGCTTTCTTT.

The chain carries TRBV27 and TRBJ2-7; D might be TRBD1 (6 bases). Trimming stripped 3 bases from V and 2 bases from J, with 11 bases between. Germline CDR1 MNHEY, CDR2 SMNVEV (reference sequence). The CDR3 is 14 residues long. CDR3 sequence reads: CASSFSGQTYEQYF. The CDR3 region has the DNA TGTGCCAGCAGTTTTTCCGGACAGACCTACGAGCAGTACTTC.

The chain employs TRBV6-1 and TRBJ2-5; D might be TRBD1 (6 bases). V lost 5 bases to trimming and J lost 5 bases, with 18 bases between them. The germline V gene has CDR1 MNHNS and CDR2 SASEGT. The CDR3 runs 15 residues. The CDR3 DNA follows: TGTGCCAGCAGTACACGGCCACAGGGTTGGGAGACCCAGTACTTC. It encodes CASSTRPQGWETQYF.

The chain recombines TRBV7-9 with TRBJ1-1; possibly TRBD1 for D (6 bases). Between the trimmed V and J ends, which lost 4 bases and 7 bases, there was a span of 19 bases. From germline, CDR1 is SEHNR and CDR2 FQNEAQ (reference sequence). This CDR3 is 15 amino acids long. This CDR3 reads CASSSRVHLGGEAFF. The CDR3 DNA reads as TGTGCCAGCAGCTCCAGAGTACACTTAGGGGGTGAAGCTTTCTTT. Full variable domain (missing parts from reference TRBV7-9 and TRBJ1-1): DTGVSQNPRHKITKRGQNVTFRCDPISEHNRLYWYRQTLGQGPEFLTYFQNEAQLEKSRLLSDRFSAERPKGSFSTLEIQRTEQGDSAMYLCASSSRVHLGGEAFFGQGTRLTVV.